This is a list of T cell receptor beta chains from one sample in a study of T cells after yellow fever vaccination. Via MiXCR, TCRdb re-called the 5' RACE reads, giving one row per CDR3 protein. The table has tens of thousands of distinct CDR3 sequences, 13% seen once. The specimen comprised CD8+ T cells not binding an NS4B(214-222) dextramer, sorted from PBMCs, sampled about 21 days after the first yellow fever vaccination. These receptors were obtained from a man aged 18-30 years who received the YFV17D yellow fever vaccine. The CDR3 runs from the conserved cysteine through the conserved F or W. A D gene is named only where the DNA matches it firmly. Rows give clone size only sometimes, using once, few, many, or a class for an expanded clone.

>TRBV7-8|-|TRBJ1-1|-
CASSLGAGRLTEAFF
TGTGCCAGCAGCTTAGGGGCAGGGAGGTTGACTGAAGCTTTCTTT
>TRBV9|-|TRBJ2-2|few
CASSPGGTGELFF
TGTGCCAGCAGCCCCGGGGGTACCGGGGAGCTGTTTTTT
>TRBV7-9|-|TRBJ2-1|-
CASSSPTTVNEQFF
TGTGCCAGCAGCTCCCCGACCACGGTCAATGAGCAGTTCTTC
>TRBV6-2/TRBV6-3|-|TRBJ1-5|-
CASSRLLDQPQHF
TGTGCCAGCAGTCGGTTATTGGATCAGCCCCAGCATTTT
>TRBV6-2/TRBV6-3|-|TRBJ2-5|-
CASSYSRAESTQYF
TGTGCCAGCAGTTATTCCAGGGCCGAGTCGACCCAGTACTTC
>TRBV20-1|-|TRBJ2-6|few
CSLHSGANVLTF
TGCAGTCTACACTCTGGGGCCAACGTCCTGACTTTC
>TRBV29-1|-|TRBJ2-2|-
CSVERRSGELFF
TGCAGCGTTGAAAGAAGGTCCGGGGAGCTGTTTTTT
>TRBV6-6|-|TRBJ2-3|-
CASSYPETDTQYF
TGTGCCAGCAGTTACCCGGAGACAGATACGCAGTATTTT
>TRBV2|-|TRBJ1-5|few
CASSDGKANQPQHF
TGTGCCAGCAGTGACGGGAAGGCCAATCAGCCCCAGCATTTT
>TRBV4-3|-|TRBJ1-1|-
CASSQREGTEAFF
TGCGCCAGCAGCCAAAGGGAGGGGACGGAAGCTTTCTTT
>TRBV7-9|-|TRBJ2-1|-
CASSLEAAVYNEQFF
TGTGCCAGCAGCTTAGAAGCGGCGGTCTACAATGAGCAGTTCTTC
>TRBV18|-|TRBJ1-1|-
CASSPPGTAEFRNTEAFF
TGTGCCAGCTCACCCCCCGGGACCGCCGAATTTAGGAATACTGAAGCTTTCTTT
>TRBV12-3/TRBV12-4|-|TRBJ2-1|-
CASSPHVTLIGEQFF
TGTGCCAGCAGTCCCCACGTGACACTGATTGGTGAGCAGTTCTTC
>TRBV4-3|-|TRBJ2-1|-
CASSQGGTYNEQFF
TGCGCCAGCAGCCAAGGGGGGACCTACAATGAGCAGTTCTTC
>TRBV12-3/TRBV12-4|TRBD2|TRBJ2-5|-
CASSLTTSGRYQETQYF
TGTGCCAGCAGTTTAACAACTAGCGGGAGGTACCAAGAGACCCAGTACTTC